One sample yielded the 21 T cell receptor beta chains listed below, sequenced in a study of T cell responses to AZD1222 COVID-19 vaccine. Using immunoSEQ multiplex PCR, the repertoire was profiled, and TCRdb retains in-frame clones only, with some absent. The sample records fewer than 200,000 clones, about 89% being singletons. Sequencing was performed on peripheral blood, taken on day 0 of AZD1222 vaccination. The receptors derive from an adult in good health.

Here the CDR3 DNA reads TGTGCCAGCATCGGCCAGGGACACCCGAACACTGAAGCTTTCTTT. Encoded protein: CASIGQGHPNTEAFF. The V and J genes are TRBV27 and TRBJ1-1; tentative D call: TRBD1 (6 bases). The germline CDR1 and CDR2 sequences are MNHEY and SMNVEV (reference sequence). The CDR3 contains 15 residues. V was clipped by 7 bases and J by 1 base, with 16 bases between them.

This chain joins TRBV5-1 and TRBJ1-4, with D perhaps matching TRBD1 (6 bases). V was pared by 0 bases and J by 7 bases, with 16 bases between. Per the germline V gene, CDR1 is SGHRS and CDR2 is YFSETQ. This CDR3 has 16 residues. CDR3 sequence (DNA): TGCGCCAGCAGCTTGGATTGGGGGGCAGTTGGTGAAAAACTGTTTTTT. It encodes CASSLDWGAVGEKLFF.

The gene calls are TRBV5-4 and TRBJ1-1; 10 bases match TRBD1. Per germline, CDR1 SGHNT and CDR2 YYREEE (reference sequence). The CDR3 extends over 15 amino acids. The V and J ends lost 3 bases and 4 bases, in that order; junction bases with no gene match: 6. CDR3 DNA: TGTGCCAGCAGCTCCCCGGGACAGGGGAGCACTGAAGCTTTCTTT. Residues: CASSSPGQGSTEAFF. Using reference TRBV5-4 and TRBJ1-1 for the parts outside the CDR3, the full variable domain is ETGVTQSPTHLIKTRGQQVTLRCSSQSGHNTVSWYQQALGQGPQFIFQYYREEENGRGNFPPRFSGLQFPNYSSELNVNALELDDSALYLCASSSPGQGSTEAFFGQGTRLTVV.

This chain uses TRBV10-3 with TRBJ2-1; perhaps D is TRBD1 or TRBD2 (5 bases each). The CDR3 is 17 amino acids. Per germline, CDR1 ENHRY and CDR2 SYGVKD. Deletions cut 5 bases from V and 10 bases from J, with 27 bases between. The CDR3 sequence: CAISSRLGRGQNREQFF. The CDR3 DNA is TGTGCCATCAGTTCCAGGTTGGGACGTGGGCAAAATCGGGAGCAGTTCTTC.

V and J are TRBV5-6 and TRBJ2-5; 7 bases are shared with TRBD1. Germline V gives CDR1 SGHDT, CDR2 YYEEEE. V lost 4 bases, J lost 1 base, and 4 bases stayed unmatched. This CDR3 region has 14 residues. In nucleotides, the CDR3 is TGTGCCAGCAGCGTAACAGGGGTCCAAGAGACCCAGTACTTC. It translates to CASSVTGVQETQYF. The complete variable domain, with remaining parts taken from reference TRBV5-6 and TRBJ2-5, reads DAGVTQSPTHLIKTRGQQVTLRCSPKSGHDTVSWYQQALGQGPQFIFQYYEEEERQRGNFPDRFSGHQFPNYSSELNVNALLLGDSALYLCASSVTGVQETQYFGPGTRLLVL.

The CDR3 sequence: CASRVEGVDTQYF. DNA for the CDR3: TGTGCCAGCAGGGTAGAAGGTGTGGATACGCAGTATTTT. This chain joins TRBV28 and TRBJ2-3; no definite D call. Germline assignment: CDR1 MDHEN and CDR2 SYDVKM. This CDR3 spans 13 amino acids. Deletions cut 6 bases from V and 6 bases from J, with 13 bases between.

The chain combines TRBV5-4 with TRBJ1-1; D not certain. CDR1 and CDR2 from the germline V gene are SGHNT and YYREEE (reference sequence). The ends were cut back, 0 bases at V and 4 bases at J, with 13 bases in the middle. The length of the CDR3 is 15 residues. This chain's CDR3 is CASSLVGLESTEAFF. The CDR3 DNA follows: TGTGCCAGCAGCTTGGTGGGATTGGAGTCCACTGAAGCTTTCTTT.

The chain couples TRBV10-3 to TRBJ1-1; tentatively, D is TRBD1 (6 bases). The CDR3 consists of 14 residues. Per germline, CDR1 ENHRY and CDR2 SYGVKD. The V end was cut by 3 bases, the J end by 5 bases, with 13 bases between. For the CDR3, the DNA is TGTGCCATCAGTGATAACAGGGCGGTTACTGAAGCTTTCTTT. Protein: CAISDNRAVTEAFF.

The CDR3 reads CASSLSPFSGELFF. The CDR3 DNA reads as TGCGCCAGCAGCTTGTCCCCTTTCTCCGGGGAGCTGTTTTTT. V usage is TRBV5-1 and J usage is TRBJ2-2, with no clear D. V was clipped by 1 base and J by 6 bases, with 10 bases between them. Germline CDR1 SGHRS, CDR2 YFSETQ. The CDR3 spans 14 residues.

The chain couples TRBV28 to TRBJ2-3; unclear D gene. V was trimmed by 3 bases and J by 5 bases, leaving 6 bases between them. This CDR3 region has 12 residues. The germline CDR1 and CDR2 sequences are MDHEN and SYDVKM. The CDR3 is CASSFRKDTQYF. The CDR3 nucleotides are TGTGCCAGCAGTTTTAGGAAAGATACGCAGTATTTT.

The chain links TRBV28 to TRBJ2-7, with 9 bases aligning to TRBD2. CDR3 size: 16 residues. In germline, CDR1 is MDHEN, CDR2 SYDVKM. Trimming took 6 bases from V and 2 from J; bases not matched to a gene: 11. The CDR3 is CASSRPWTSAAYEQYF. CDR3 coding DNA: TGTGCCAGCAGCCGACCTTGGACTAGCGCTGCCTACGAGCAGTACTTC.

This clone was seen only once. The chain links TRBV4-1 to TRBJ2-1, with D maybe TRBD2 (6 bases). V was shortened by 3 bases and J by 0 bases, with 9 bases between the two germline ends. CDR1 and CDR2 (germline): MGHRA, YSYEKL. The CDR3 sequence is 15 residues long. The CDR3 loop reads CASSQGGASYNEQFF. The CDR3 DNA reads TGCGCCAGCAGCCAGGGCGGGGCCTCCTACAATGAGCAGTTCTTC.

The rearrangement uses TRBV5-1 and TRBJ1-2, with 10 bases aligning to TRBD1. This CDR3 is built from 14 residues. Germline assignment: CDR1 SGHRS and CDR2 YFSETQ. Germline trimming cut 4 bases from V and 5 bases from J; bases unmatched to any gene: 5. This CDR3 reads CASSETGGSYGYTF. For the CDR3, the DNA is TGCGCCAGCAGCGAGACAGGGGGCTCTTATGGCTACACCTTC.

The rearrangement joins TRBV6-5 to TRBJ2-1; 7 bases match TRBD1. The CDR3 length is 14 residues. Trimming cost V 5 bases and J 7 bases; bases outside gene matches: 8. Germline-derived CDR1 and CDR2 are MNHEY and SVGAGI. The CDR3 is CASSLDRVLNEQFF. The CDR3 DNA reads TGTGCCAGCAGTCTCGACAGGGTTCTGAATGAGCAGTTCTTC.

This chain links TRBV11-2 with TRBJ1-1; weak D call: TRBD1 (6 bases). The V end was cut by 1 base, the J end by 0 bases, with 15 bases between. The CDR3 covers 17 residues. In germline, CDR1 is SGHAT, CDR2 FQNNGV. This chain's CDR3 is CASSLGPEGGLNTEAFF. CDR3 bases: TGTGCCAGCAGCTTAGGCCCCGAGGGGGGATTGAACACTGAAGCTTTCTTT. Drawing the rest from reference TRBV11-2 and TRBJ1-1, the complete variable domain is EAGVAQSPRYKIIEKRQSVAFWCNPISGHATLYWYQQILGQGPKLLIQFQNNGVVDDSQLPKDRFSAERLKGVDSTLKIQPAKLEDSAVYLCASSLGPEGGLNTEAFFGQGTRLTVV.

This chain links TRBV7-2 with TRBJ2-7; TRBD2 matches at 10 bases. V lost 6 bases, J lost 0 bases, and 8 bases stayed unmatched. Germline CDR1 SGHTA, CDR2 FQGNSA. The CDR3 runs to 16 residues. This chain's CDR3 is CASSPPTSGFSYEQYF. CDR3 sequence (DNA): TGTGCCAGCAGTCCACCGACTAGCGGGTTCTCCTACGAGCAGTACTTC.

The J gene is TRBJ1-1, the V gene TRBV9, with TRBD1 as a possible D gene (6 bases). The CDR3 extends over 15 amino acids. V lost 4 bases and J 4 bases, leaving 17 bases between the germline ends. Germline-derived CDR1 and CDR2 are SGDLS and YYNGEE. CDR3 nucleotides: TGTGCCAGCAGCCCGGGACACCGGGGTTCCACTGAAGCTTTCTTT. Its protein product is CASSPGHRGSTEAFF.

The chain is built from TRBV4-1 and TRBJ1-1; no clear D. This CDR3 contains 14 residues. Looked up from germline, CDR1 is MGHRA and CDR2 is YSYEKL. The V end was cut by 4 bases, the J end by 0 bases, with 9 bases between. The CDR3 spells CASSLKPLNTEAFF. As DNA, the CDR3 is TGCGCCAGCAGCCTAAAGCCCCTGAACACTGAAGCTTTCTTT.

This clone was recorded once. The chain employs TRBV27 and TRBJ1-1; weak D call: TRBD1 (5 bases). The CDR3 contains 15 residues. V lost 2 bases and J 0 bases, leaving 10 bases between the germline ends. In germline, CDR1 is MNHEY, CDR2 SMNVEV (reference sequence). The CDR3 coding sequence is TGTGCCAGCAGTTTACAGGGAACTATGAACACTGAAGCTTTCTTT. This codes for CASSLQGTMNTEAFF.

This sequence joins TRBV30 and TRBJ1-5; D is unresolved. The CDR3 is 15 residues long. Between the trimmed V and J ends, which lost 2 bases and 3 bases, there was a span of 14 bases. CDR1 is GTSNPN, CDR2 SVGIG, per germline (reference sequence). CDR3 sequence: CAWSTDPNPNQPQHF. The CDR3 DNA follows: TGTGCCTGGAGTACAGACCCCAACCCCAATCAGCCCCAGCATTTT.

The chain recombines TRBV11-2 with TRBJ1-3; no firm D call. The CDR3 sequence is 16 residues long. Germline V gene sequence: CDR1 SGHAT, CDR2 FQNNGV. V lost 3 bases and J lost 4, with 16 bases in between. CDR3 loop: CASSFDREAIGNTIYF. CDR3 DNA: TGTGCCAGCAGCTTCGATCGCGAAGCTATCGGAAACACCATATATTTT. The entire variable domain, with the rest obtained from reference TRBV11-2 and TRBJ1-3, is as follows: EAGVAQSPRYKIIEKRQSVAFWCNPISGHATLYWYQQILGQGPKLLIQFQNNGVVDDSQLPKDRFSAERLKGVDSTLKIQPAKLEDSAVYLCASSFDREAIGNTIYFGEGSWLTVV.